The next 21 T cell receptor beta chains were all read from a single sample in a study of T cells in localized non-small cell lung cancer. Sequencing used immunoSEQ multiplex PCR; TCRdb keeps in-frame clones, though not all of them. The data hold about 54,000 clones, with roughly four fifths observed a single time. Material: peripheral blood, obtained before any cancer treatment. All receptors derive from a female donor older than 55 with stage II squamous cell lung carcinoma.

The chain carries TRBV10-3 and TRBJ1-2; a possible D gene is TRBD1 (6 bases). There are 16 residues in the CDR3. Germline CDR1 ENHRY, CDR2 SYGVKD. Trimming removed 6 bases from V and 0 bases from J, with 17 bases in between. The CDR3: CAIRPGAPTTNYGYTF. In DNA form, the CDR3 reads TGTGCCATCAGACCAGGGGCCCCTACTACTAACTATGGCTACACCTTC.

This clone was seen a handful of times. The CDR3 coding sequence is TGCGCCAGCAGTGAGTCGGTTAGGACTAGCGGGGGTACCTACGAGCAGTACTTC. It translates to CASSESVRTSGGTYEQYF. The chain employs TRBV10-2 and TRBJ2-7, with 13 nucleotides matching TRBD2. The V gene end was trimmed by 0 bases and the J gene end by 2 bases; junction bases not matched to a gene: 7. The germline CDR1 and CDR2 sequences are WSHSY and SAAADI. CDR3 length: 18 residues.

The genes are TRBV16 and TRBJ2-7; tentative D call: TRBD1 (6 bases). Germline loops: CDR1 KGHSY, CDR2 FQNENV. V lost 4 bases to trimming and J lost 0 bases, with 10 bases between them. This CDR3 has 14 amino acids. CDR3 nucleotide sequence: TGTGCCAGCAGCCCCTTGGACAGCTCCTACGAGCAGTACTTC. This encodes CASSPLDSSYEQYF.

Remarks on this clone: The junction does not match germline at one end; this may be a read error. The chain joins TRBV11-2 to TRBJ1-2; D is undetermined. CDR1 and CDR2 (germline): SGHAT, FQNNGV. The CDR3 is made up of 14 amino acids. The CDR3 spells CASSQDRLTGGYTF. CDR3 in DNA: TGCGCCAGCAGCCAAGATCGGCTAACCGGTGGCTACACCTTC.

The chain has TRBV2 and TRBJ1-4, with D perhaps TRBD1 (6 bases). V shed 3 bases and J shed 7 bases, with 12 bases lying between them. CDR3 length: 14 residues. The germline V gene encodes CDR1 SNHLY and CDR2 FYNNEI. Written as DNA, the CDR3 is TGTGCCAGCAGTGACCGAGACAGGACTGAAAAACTGTTTTTT. Encoded protein: CASSDRDRTEKLFF.

This CDR3 is CASSATGTGGDTEAFF. The CDR3 DNA sequence: TGTGCCAGCAGTGCCACCGGGACAGGGGGCGACACTGAAGCTTTCTTT. This chain uses TRBV2 with TRBJ1-1; TRBD1 matches at 12 bases. The germline gives CDR1 SNHLY, CDR2 FYNNEI. With V trimmed by 4 bases and J by 3 bases, 6 bases remained unmatched. CDR3 length equals 16 residues.

The chain uses TRBV9 and TRBJ2-5, with 7 bases aligning to TRBD1. The germline V gene has CDR1 SGDLS and CDR2 YYNGEE. The CDR3 consists of 14 residues. Trimming took 0 bases from V and 4 from J; bases not matched to a gene: 3. The CDR3 loop reads CASSVEGAGETQYF. The DNA for the CDR3 is TGTGCCAGCAGCGTAGAGGGGGCGGGAGAGACCCAGTACTTC.

The rearrangement uses TRBV7-2 and TRBJ2-6; possible D gene TRBD1, 6 bases. The CDR3 runs 17 residues. With 5 bases removed from V and 0 bases from J, the gap between germline ends came to 14 bases. Germline lookup yields CDR1 SGHTA and CDR2 FQGNSA. CDR3 DNA sequence: TGTGCCAGCAGCCAGGGGCAGCTTAGCTCTGGGGCCAACGTCCTGACTTTC. This encodes CASSQGQLSSGANVLTF.

The chain has TRBV30 and TRBJ2-3; D not resolved. V lost 0 bases, J lost 2 bases, and 12 bases lay in between. Germline loops: CDR1 GTSNPN, CDR2 SVGIG (reference sequence). The CDR3 runs to 15 residues. The DNA for the CDR3 is TGTGCCTGGAGTGTAGCCGGGCCGATCACAGATACGCAGTATTTT. Protein: CAWSVAGPITDTQYF.

This sequence joins TRBV6-5 and TRBJ2-7; maybe TRBD1 (5 bases). V lost 2 bases to trimming and J lost 4 bases, with 18 bases between them. CDR3 length: 16 residues. CDR1 and CDR2 from the germline V gene are MNHEY and SVGAGI. The CDR3 sequence: CASSYEGGRASYEQYF. The DNA for the CDR3 is TGTGCCAGCAGTTACGAAGGTGGCAGGGCGTCTTACGAGCAGTACTTC.

The genes are TRBV2 and TRBJ2-5; TRBD1 might be the D (6 bases). Germline V CDR1 and CDR2: SNHLY, FYNNEI. The CDR3 runs 13 residues. Trimming cost V 6 bases and J 5 bases, with 13 bases left between them. Here the CDR3 reads CASRSGAWETQYF. Written as DNA, the CDR3 is TGTGCCAGCAGGTCAGGGGCGTGGGAGACCCAGTACTTC.

This clone was seen just once. The chain has TRBV5-6 and TRBJ2-6, with 9 bases identical to TRBD1. From germline, CDR1 is SGHDT and CDR2 YYEEEE. V was pared by 2 bases and J by 2 bases, with 8 bases of the junction left unmatched. This CDR3 is 18 amino acids long. Here the CDR3 DNA reads TGTGCCAGCAGCTTATATGAACAGGGGGCGACTGGGGCCAACGTCCTGACTTTC. Protein sequence: CASSLYEQGATGANVLTF.

The chain joins TRBV7-2 to TRBJ2-7; 8 bases align to TRBD1. The V segment lost 7 bases and the J segment 2 bases; nucleotides outside the gene matches: 10. Germline CDR1 is SGHTA and CDR2 is FQGNSA. The CDR3 contains 15 residues. CDR3 region: CASMASGTGAYEQYF. CDR3 nucleotide sequence: TGTGCCAGCATGGCGTCCGGGACAGGAGCCTACGAGCAGTACTTC.

V and J are TRBV6-5 and TRBJ2-4; D uncertain. Between the trimmed V and J ends, which lost 6 bases and 1 base, there was a span of 7 bases. The CDR3 consists of 13 residues. Looked up from germline, CDR1 is MNHEY and CDR2 is SVGAGI. The CDR3 DNA sequence: TGTGCCAGCAGGGGATCCGCCAAAAACATTCAGTACTTC. It is translated as CASRGSAKNIQYF.

Only one count was recorded for this clone. The chain couples TRBV2 to TRBJ1-3; possible D gene TRBD1, 5 bases. The CDR3 is 15 residues long. Germline CDR1 reads SNHLY; CDR2 reads FYNNEI. The germline V and J ends were trimmed by 2 bases and 0 bases, with 8 bases remaining between them. DNA of the CDR3: TGTGCCAGCAGTGAACAGGGCCTCTCTGGAAACACCATATATTTT. Translating it yields CASSEQGLSGNTIYF.

The V call is TRBV7-2, the J call TRBJ2-3, with TRBD2 matching 7 bases. V lost 5 bases, J lost 3 bases, and 8 bases stayed unmatched. Germline V gene lookup returns CDR1 SGHTA and CDR2 FQGNSA. This CDR3 contains 15 residues. The CDR3 nucleotides read TGTGCCAGCAGCGGCGGCGGGGGACGTACAGATACGCAGTATTTT. Translation: CASSGGGGRTDTQYF.

The V and J genes are TRBV5-4 and TRBJ2-6; D uncertain. The germline V gene encodes CDR1 SGHNT and CDR2 YYREEE (reference sequence). The CDR3 consists of 15 residues. Trimming stripped 1 base from V and 0 bases from J, with 5 bases between. Here the CDR3 DNA reads TGTGCCAGCAGCTTGTTAAGCTCTGGGGCCAACGTCCTGACTTTC. It specifies CASSLLSSGANVLTF.

This clone has a handful of counts. J is TRBJ2-7 and V is TRBV5-4; 10 positions agree with TRBD2. Unmatched junction bases numbered 12, after V lost 2 bases and J lost 7 bases. Germline V gene lookup returns CDR1 SGHNT and CDR2 YYREEE (reference sequence). This CDR3 has 16 amino acids. CDR3 protein: CASSFETSGPLGEQYF. The CDR3 region has the DNA TGTGCCAGCAGCTTTGAGACTAGCGGGCCGCTGGGGGAGCAGTACTTC.

This clone turned up a few times. This rearrangement joins TRBV18 to TRBJ2-2, with D unclear. The germline CDR1 and CDR2 sequences are KGHSH and LQKENI. This CDR3 contains 15 residues. V gave up 1 base and J gave up 4 bases, with 10 bases separating them. The CDR3 DNA sequence: TGTGCCAGCTCACCACTGGAGATTGCCACCGGGGAGCTGTTTTTT. Translated, it gives CASSPLEIATGELFF.

CDR3 protein: CASSPGQGGSPLHF. The CDR3 DNA is TGTGCCAGCAGCCCCGGACAGGGGGGTTCACCCCTCCACTTT. The chain employs TRBV7-2 and TRBJ1-6; 10 bases line up with TRBD1. CDR1 and CDR2 from the germline V gene are SGHTA and FQGNSA. The V and J ends lost 5 bases and 9 bases, in that order; junction bases with no gene match: 4. This CDR3 has 14 residues.

V usage is TRBV7-6 and J usage is TRBJ2-1, with 7 bases aligning to TRBD1. Germline-derived CDR1 and CDR2 are SGHVS and FNYEAQ. The CDR3 is 17 residues long. Trimming cost V 1 base and J 0 bases; bases outside gene matches: 6. The CDR3 DNA reads as TGTGCCAGCAGCTTAGGACAGGGCCTGAGCTCCTACAATGAGCAGTTCTTC. Amino acid sequence: CASSLGQGLSSYNEQFF. The complete variable domain, with remaining parts taken from reference TRBV7-6 and TRBJ2-1, reads GAGVSQSPRYKVTKRGQDVALRCDPISGHVSLYWYRQALGQGPEFLTYFNYEAQQDKSGLPNDRFSAERPEGSISTLTIQRTEQRDSAMYRCASSLGQGLSSYNEQFFGPGTRLTVL.